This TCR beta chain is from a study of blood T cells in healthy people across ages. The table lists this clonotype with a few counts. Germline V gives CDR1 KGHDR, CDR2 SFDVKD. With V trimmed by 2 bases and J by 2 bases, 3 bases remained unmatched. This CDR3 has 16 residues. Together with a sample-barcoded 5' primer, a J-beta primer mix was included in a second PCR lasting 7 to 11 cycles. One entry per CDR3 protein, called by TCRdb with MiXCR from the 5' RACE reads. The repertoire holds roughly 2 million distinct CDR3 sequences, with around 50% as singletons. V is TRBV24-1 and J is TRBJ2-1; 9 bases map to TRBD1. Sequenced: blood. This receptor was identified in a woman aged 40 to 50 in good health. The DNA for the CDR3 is TGTGCCACCAGTGATTGGGGACAGGGTACCTACAATGAGCAGTTCTTC. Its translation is CATSDWGQGTYNEQFF.